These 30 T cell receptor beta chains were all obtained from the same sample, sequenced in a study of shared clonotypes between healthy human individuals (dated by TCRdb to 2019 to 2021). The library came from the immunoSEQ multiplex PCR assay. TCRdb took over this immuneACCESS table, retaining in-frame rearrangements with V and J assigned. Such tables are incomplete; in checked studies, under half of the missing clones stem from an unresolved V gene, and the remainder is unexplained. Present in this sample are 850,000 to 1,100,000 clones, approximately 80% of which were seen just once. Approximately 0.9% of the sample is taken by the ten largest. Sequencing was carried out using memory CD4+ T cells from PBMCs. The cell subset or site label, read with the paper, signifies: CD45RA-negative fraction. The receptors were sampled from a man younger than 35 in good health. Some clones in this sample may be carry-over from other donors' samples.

CDR3 region: CASSIFDRGNGYTF. CDR3 DNA sequence: TGTGCCAGCAGCATCTTTGACAGGGGAAATGGCTACACCTTC. The V call is TRBV9, the J call TRBJ1-2; 8 positions match TRBD1. Germline CDR1 and CDR2: SGDLS and YYNGEE. The trim removed 4 bases at V and 6 bases at J, leaving 8 bases unmatched. The CDR3 runs to 14 residues.

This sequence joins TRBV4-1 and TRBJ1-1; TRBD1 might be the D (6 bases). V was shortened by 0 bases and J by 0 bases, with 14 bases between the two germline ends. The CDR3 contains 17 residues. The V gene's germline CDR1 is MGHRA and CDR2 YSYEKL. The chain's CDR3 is CASSQDPRQALNTEAFF. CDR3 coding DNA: TGCGCCAGCAGCCAAGATCCTCGACAGGCGTTGAACACTGAAGCTTTCTTT.

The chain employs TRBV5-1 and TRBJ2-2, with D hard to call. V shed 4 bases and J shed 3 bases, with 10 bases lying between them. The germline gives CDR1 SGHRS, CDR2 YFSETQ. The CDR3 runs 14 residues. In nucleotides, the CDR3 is TGCGCCAGCAGCCTCCTAGAGGACACCGGGGAGCTGTTTTTT. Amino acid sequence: CASSLLEDTGELFF.

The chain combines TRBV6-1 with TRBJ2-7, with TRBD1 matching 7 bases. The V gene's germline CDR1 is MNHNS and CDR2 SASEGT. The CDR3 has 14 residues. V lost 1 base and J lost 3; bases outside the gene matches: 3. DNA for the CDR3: TGTGCCAGCAGTGAAGGGGACAGCGGCTACGAGCAGTACTTC. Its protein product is CASSEGDSGYEQYF.

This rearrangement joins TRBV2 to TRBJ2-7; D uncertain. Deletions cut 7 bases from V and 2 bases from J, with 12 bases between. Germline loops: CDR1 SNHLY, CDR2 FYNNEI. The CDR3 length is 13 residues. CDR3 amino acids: CASTPQQAYEQYF. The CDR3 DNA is TGTGCCAGCACCCCCCAGCAAGCCTACGAGCAGTACTTC.

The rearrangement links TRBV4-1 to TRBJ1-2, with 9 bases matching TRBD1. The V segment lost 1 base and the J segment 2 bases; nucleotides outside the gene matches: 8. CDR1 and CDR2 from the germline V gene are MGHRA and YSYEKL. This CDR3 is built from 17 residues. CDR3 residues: CASSQGPGQGMNYGYTF. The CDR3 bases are TGCGCCAGCAGCCAAGGTCCCGGACAGGGGATGAACTATGGCTACACCTTC.

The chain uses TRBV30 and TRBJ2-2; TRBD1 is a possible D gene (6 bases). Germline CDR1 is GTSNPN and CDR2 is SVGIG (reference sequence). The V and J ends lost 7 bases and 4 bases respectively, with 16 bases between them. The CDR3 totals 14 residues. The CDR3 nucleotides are TGTGCCTCCGCCCCCAGGGGTATCACCGGGGAGCTGTTTTTT. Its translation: CASAPRGITGELFF.

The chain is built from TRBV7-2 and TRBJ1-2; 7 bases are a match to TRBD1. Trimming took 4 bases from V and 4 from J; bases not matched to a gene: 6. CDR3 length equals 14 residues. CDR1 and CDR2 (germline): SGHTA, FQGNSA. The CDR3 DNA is TGTGCCAGCAGCTCGTCGGGACAGACCTATGGCTACACCTTC. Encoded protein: CASSSSGQTYGYTF.

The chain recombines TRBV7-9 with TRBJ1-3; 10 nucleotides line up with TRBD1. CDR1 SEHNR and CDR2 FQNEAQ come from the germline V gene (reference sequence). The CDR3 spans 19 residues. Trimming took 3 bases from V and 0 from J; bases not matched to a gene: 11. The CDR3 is CASSFTGGTGAFSGNTIYF. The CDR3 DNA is TGTGCCAGCAGCTTCACCGGCGGGACAGGGGCTTTCTCTGGAAACACCATATATTTT.

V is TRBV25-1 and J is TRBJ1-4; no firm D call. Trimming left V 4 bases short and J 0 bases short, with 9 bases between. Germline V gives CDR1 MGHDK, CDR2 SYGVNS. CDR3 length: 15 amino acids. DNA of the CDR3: TGTGCCAGCAGTGTCCGAGGTACAACTAATGAAAAACTGTTTTTT. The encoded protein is CASSVRGTTNEKLFF.

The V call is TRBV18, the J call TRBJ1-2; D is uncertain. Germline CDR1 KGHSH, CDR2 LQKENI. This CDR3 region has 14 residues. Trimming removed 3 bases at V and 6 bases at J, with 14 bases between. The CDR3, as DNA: TGTGCCAGCTCACCCTTCTTGTCGGGGAATGGCTACACCTTC. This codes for CASSPFLSGNGYTF.

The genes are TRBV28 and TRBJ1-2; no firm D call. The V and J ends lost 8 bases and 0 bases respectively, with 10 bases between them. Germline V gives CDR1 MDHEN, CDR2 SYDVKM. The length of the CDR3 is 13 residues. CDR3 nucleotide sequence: TGTGCCAGCGGACCCCCAGCTAACTATGGCTACACCTTC. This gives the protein CASGPPANYGYTF.

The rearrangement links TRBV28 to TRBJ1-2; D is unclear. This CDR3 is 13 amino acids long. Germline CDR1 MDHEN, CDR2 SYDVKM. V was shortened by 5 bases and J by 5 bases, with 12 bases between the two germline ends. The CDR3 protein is CASSLPPPYGYTF. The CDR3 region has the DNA TGTGCCAGCAGTCTCCCCCCCCCTTATGGCTACACCTTC.

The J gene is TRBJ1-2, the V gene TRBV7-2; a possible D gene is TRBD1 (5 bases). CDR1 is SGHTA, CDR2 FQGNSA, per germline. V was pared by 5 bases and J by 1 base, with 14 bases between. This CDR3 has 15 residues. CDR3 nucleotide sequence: TGTGCCAGCAGCCCTAACAGGTGGGGTAACTATGGCTACACCTTC. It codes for CASSPNRWGNYGYTF.

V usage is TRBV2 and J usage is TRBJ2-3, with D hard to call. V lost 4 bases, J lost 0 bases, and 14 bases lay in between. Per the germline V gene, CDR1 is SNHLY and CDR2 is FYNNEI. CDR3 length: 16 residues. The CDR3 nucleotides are TGTGCCAGCAGTGCGACGTCGGGCTCTAGCACAGATACGCAGTATTTT. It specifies CASSATSGSSTDTQYF.

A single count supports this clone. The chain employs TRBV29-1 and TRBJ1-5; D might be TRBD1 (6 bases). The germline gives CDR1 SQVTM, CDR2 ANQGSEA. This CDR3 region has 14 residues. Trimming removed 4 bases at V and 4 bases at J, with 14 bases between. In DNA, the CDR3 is TGCAGCGTTGGGGGGAACAGGGAAAATCAGCCCCAGCATTTT. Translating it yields CSVGGNRENQPQHF.

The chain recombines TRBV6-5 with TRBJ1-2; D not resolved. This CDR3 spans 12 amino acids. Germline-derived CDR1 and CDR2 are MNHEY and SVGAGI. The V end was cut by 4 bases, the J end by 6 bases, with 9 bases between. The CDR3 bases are TGTGCCAGCAGTTGGGGTGGGCATGGCTACACCTTC. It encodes CASSWGGHGYTF.

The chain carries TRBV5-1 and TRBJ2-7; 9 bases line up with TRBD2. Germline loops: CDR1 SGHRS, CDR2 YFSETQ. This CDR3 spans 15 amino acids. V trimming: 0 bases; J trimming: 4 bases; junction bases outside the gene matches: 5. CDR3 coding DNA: TGCGCCAGCAGCTTGGGTTGGACTAGCGTGTACGAGCAGTACTTC. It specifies CASSLGWTSVYEQYF.

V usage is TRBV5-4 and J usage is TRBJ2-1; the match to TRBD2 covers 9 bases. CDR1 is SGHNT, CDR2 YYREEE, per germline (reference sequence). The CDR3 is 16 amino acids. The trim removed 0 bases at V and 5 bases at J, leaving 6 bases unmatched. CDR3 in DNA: TGTGCCAGCAGCTTGGATGCTAGCGGGACACACAATGAGCAGTTCTTC. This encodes CASSLDASGTHNEQFF.

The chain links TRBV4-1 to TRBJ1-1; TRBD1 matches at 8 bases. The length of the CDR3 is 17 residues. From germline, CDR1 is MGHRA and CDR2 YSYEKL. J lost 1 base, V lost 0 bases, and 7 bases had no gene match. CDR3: CASSQEQGGVPNTEAFF. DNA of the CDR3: TGCGCCAGCAGCCAAGAACAGGGGGGCGTTCCGAACACTGAAGCTTTCTTT.

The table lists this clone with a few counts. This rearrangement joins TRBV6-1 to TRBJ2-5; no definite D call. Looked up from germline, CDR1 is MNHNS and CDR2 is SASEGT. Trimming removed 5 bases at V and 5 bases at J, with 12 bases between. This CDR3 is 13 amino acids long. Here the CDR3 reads CASSIMLGETQYF. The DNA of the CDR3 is TGTGCCAGCAGTATTATGTTGGGGGAGACCCAGTACTTC.

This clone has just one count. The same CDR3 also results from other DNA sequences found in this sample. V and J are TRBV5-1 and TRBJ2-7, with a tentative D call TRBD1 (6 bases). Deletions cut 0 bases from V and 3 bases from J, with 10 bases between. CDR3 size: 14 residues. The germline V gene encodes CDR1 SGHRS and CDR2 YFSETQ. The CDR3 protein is CASSLEVDSYEQYF. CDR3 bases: TGCGCCAGCAGCTTGGAAGTGGACAGCTACGAGCAGTACTTC.

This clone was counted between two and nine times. CDR3 sequence: CASTPSGAPEQFF. Here the CDR3 DNA reads TGTGCCAGCACCCCTTCTGGGGCGCCTGAGCAGTTCTTC. The rearrangement joins TRBV6-5 to TRBJ2-1, with a weak D call TRBD1 (5 bases). The CDR3 length is 13 residues. CDR1 is MNHEY and CDR2 is SVGAGI in the germline V gene. Trimming left V 7 bases short and J 9 bases short, with 16 bases between.

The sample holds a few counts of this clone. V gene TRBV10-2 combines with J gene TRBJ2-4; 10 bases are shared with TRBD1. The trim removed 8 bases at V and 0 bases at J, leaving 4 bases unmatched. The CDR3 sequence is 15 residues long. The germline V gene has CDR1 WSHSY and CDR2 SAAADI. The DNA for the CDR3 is TGCGCCAGCCGACGGACAGGGGGAGCCAAAAACATTCAGTACTTC. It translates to CASRRTGGAKNIQYF.

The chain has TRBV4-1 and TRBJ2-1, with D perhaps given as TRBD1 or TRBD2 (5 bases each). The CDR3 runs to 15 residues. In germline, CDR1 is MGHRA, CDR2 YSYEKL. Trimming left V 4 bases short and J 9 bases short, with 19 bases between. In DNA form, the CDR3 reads TGCGCCAGCAGCCCTCGGGAAGGGGCCCAGCGTGAGCAGTTCTTC. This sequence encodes CASSPREGAQREQFF.

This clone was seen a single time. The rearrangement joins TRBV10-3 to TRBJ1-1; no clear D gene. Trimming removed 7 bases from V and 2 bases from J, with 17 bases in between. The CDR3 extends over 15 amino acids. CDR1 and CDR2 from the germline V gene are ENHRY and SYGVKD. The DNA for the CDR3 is TGTGCCATCACTCGAACCCACCTAGTTAACACTGAAGCTTTCTTT. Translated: CAITRTHLVNTEAFF.

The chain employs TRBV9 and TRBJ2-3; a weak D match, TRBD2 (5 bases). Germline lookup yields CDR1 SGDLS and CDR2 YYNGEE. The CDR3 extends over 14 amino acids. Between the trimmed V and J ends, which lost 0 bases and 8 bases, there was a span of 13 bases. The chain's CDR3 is CASSVGGEGVTQYF. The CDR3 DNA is TGTGCCAGCAGCGTAGGGGGAGAGGGAGTTACGCAGTATTTT.

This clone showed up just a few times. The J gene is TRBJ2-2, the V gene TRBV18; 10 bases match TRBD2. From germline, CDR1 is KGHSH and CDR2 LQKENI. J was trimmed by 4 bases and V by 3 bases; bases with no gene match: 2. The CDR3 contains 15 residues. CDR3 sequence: CASSPPSGSTGELFF. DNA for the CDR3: TGTGCCAGCTCACCCCCTAGCGGGAGCACCGGGGAGCTGTTTTTT.

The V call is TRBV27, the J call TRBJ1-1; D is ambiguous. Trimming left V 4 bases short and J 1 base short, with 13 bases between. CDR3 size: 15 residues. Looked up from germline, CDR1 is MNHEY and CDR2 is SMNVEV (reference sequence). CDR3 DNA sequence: TGTGCCAGCAGTTCCGTAAGGGCCGGGAACACTGAAGCTTTCTTT. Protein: CASSSVRAGNTEAFF.

CDR3 in amino acids: CASSLGDPGTVNEKLFF. CDR3 bases: TGTGCCAGCAGCTTAGGGGACCCCGGGACAGTTAATGAAAAACTGTTTTTT. The V and J genes are TRBV7-8 and TRBJ1-4; 7 nucleotides agree with TRBD1. Trimming took 1 base from V and 4 from J; bases not matched to a gene: 9. Germline CDR1 SGHVS, CDR2 FQNEAQ. The CDR3 extends over 17 amino acids.